One and the same sample provided the 2 T cell receptor beta chains below, sequenced in a study of post-analysis software for immune sequencing data. The antigens of these receptors remain unknown. Study-wide results and limits: Included in a set of about five TRBV segments more frequent in patients than controls were TRBV5-6, TRBV5-1 and TRBV20-1.

The library was made from cDNA and included unique molecular identifiers. TCRdb used MiXCR to reprocess the PCR reads, holding one entry per CDR3 protein. This sample yields about 820,000 distinct CDR3 sequences, of which about 57% are seen a single time; under 6% belongs to the top ten. Sequencing was carried out using blood. The receptors here all came from a girl aged 10 to 17 with multiple sclerosis.

The V and J genes are TRBV29-1 and TRBJ2-7, with D possibly being TRBD2 (6 bases). V was pared by 7 bases and J by 6 bases, with 13 bases between. This CDR3 comprises 11 residues. The germline V gene encodes CDR1 SQVTM and CDR2 ANQGSEA. The CDR3 loop reads CSGRLGGEQYF. DNA for the CDR3: TGCAGCGGGCGGCTGGGAGGCGAGCAGTACTTC.

The chain carries TRBV9 and TRBJ2-4, with 10 bases aligning to TRBD2. TRBJ2-7 matches the DNA end more closely, so the J call is doubtful. Germline CDR1 reads SGDLS; CDR2 reads YYNGEE. The CDR3 spans 15 residues. CDR3: CASSRSGTSDYEQYF. CDR3 sequence (DNA): TGTGCCAGCAGCAGGTCCGGGACTAGCGACTACGAGCAGTACTTC.